This TCR beta chain derives from a study of control samples from healthy donors and cancer patients (TCRdb year 2020). Worth noting for this clone: Which antigen it targets is not known. Nothing much larger sits one base from this clone, and base qualities are not available.

Looking up the germline V gene (reference sequence) yields CDR1 SEHNR and CDR2 FQNEAQ. V loses 3 bases of germline sequence and J loses 4 bases, and the interval between the two ends is 27 bases. Inclusive of the bounding cysteine and phenylalanine, the CDR3 is 19 residues long. Just CDR3 DNA is preserved here, 57 bases in frame from base 1. To prepare the library, the immunoSEQ multiplex PCR assay was applied. TCRdb obtained this table from immuneACCESS and retained in-frame rearrangements with V and J assigned. These tables miss some clones; where compared with another copy, unresolved V genes account for less than half of the shortfall, and the remainder is unexplained. The sample contains 160,000 or so clones, roughly 95% of them found a single time. The ten largest clones represent 0.95% to 1.1% of the sample.

The clonotype comes from a woman under 40 in good health. This chain joins TRBV7-9 to TRBJ2-5, with a tentative D call of TRBD1 or TRBD2, each matching 6 bases. The sample was blood. The CDR3 protein sequence reads: CASSLGGNGIVGAGETQYF. In nucleotides, the sequence is TGTGCCAGCAGCTTGGGGGGCAATGGAATAGTGGGAGCGGGAGAGACCCAGTACTTC.